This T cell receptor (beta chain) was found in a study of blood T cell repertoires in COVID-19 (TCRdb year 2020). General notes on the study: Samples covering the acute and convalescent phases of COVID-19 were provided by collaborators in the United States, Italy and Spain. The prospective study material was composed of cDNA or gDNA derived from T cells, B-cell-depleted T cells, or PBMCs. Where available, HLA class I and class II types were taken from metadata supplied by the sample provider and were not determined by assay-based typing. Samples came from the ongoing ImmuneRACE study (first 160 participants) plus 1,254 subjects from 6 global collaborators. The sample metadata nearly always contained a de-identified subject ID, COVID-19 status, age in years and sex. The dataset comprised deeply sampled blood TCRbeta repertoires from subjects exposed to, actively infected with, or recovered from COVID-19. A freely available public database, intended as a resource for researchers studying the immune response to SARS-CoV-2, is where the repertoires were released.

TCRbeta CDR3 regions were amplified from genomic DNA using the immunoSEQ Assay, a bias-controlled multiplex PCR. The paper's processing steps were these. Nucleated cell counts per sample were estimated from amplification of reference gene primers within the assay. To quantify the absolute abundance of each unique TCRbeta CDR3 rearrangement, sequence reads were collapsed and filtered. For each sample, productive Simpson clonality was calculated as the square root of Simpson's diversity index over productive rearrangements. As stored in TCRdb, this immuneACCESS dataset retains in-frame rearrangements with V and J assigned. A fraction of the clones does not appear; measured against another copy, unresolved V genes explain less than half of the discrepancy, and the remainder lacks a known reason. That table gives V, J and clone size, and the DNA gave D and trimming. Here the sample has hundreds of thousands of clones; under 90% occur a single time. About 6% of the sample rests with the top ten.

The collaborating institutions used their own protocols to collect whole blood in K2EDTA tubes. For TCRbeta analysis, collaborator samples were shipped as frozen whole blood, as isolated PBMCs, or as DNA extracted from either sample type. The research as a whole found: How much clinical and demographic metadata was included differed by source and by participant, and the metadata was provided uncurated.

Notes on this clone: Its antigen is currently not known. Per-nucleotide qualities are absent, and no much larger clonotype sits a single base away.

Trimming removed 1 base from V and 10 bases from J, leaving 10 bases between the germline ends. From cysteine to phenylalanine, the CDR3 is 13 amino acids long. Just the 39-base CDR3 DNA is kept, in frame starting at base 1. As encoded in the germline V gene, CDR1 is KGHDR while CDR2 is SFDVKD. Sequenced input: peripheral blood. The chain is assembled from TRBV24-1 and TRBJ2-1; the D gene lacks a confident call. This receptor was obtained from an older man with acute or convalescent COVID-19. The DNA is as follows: TGTGCCACCAGTGATTTTATAGTCGGGGAGCAGTTCTTC. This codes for CATSDFIVGEQFF.